This T cell receptor beta chain originates from a study of cytomegalovirus exposure and HLA in healthy donors. Overall study findings and caveats: Listed as cytomegalovirus-associated were approximately 160 TCR beta chains. Presence/absence analyses rested on an assumption that sequencing depth was roughly uniform across donors. A later look showed TCR association rates differing by HLA locus, highest for DRB1 and lowest for HLA-C.

Among the donors, all were healthy bone marrow donors. Primers: 60 Vbeta forward and 13 Jbeta reverse. Sequencing was performed with immunoSEQ multiplex PCR; in TCRdb, only in-frame clones are kept and a portion is missing. The sample holds 150,000 to 170,000 clones, around 74% seen once. On this clone: Its antigen is undetermined. One end of the junction varies from germline; a read error may be responsible.

From germline, CDR1 is MNHEY and CDR2 SVGAGI. This CDR3 has 14 residues. Sequencing used PBMCs. This clonotype was obtained from a man between 18 and 29 years old in good health and CMV-seronegative. The genes are TRBV6-5 and TRBJ1-1; D remains unclear. The CDR3 nucleotides are TGTGCTAGCAGTTACGGGCACCTGAACACTGAAGCTTTCTTT. Amino acid sequence: CASSYGHLNTEAFF.